A selection of T cell receptor beta chains follows, all from one sample in a study of blood T cells in healthy people across ages. TCRdb redid the calling of the 5' RACE reads with MiXCR, one entry per CDR3 protein. The sample has 580,000 or so distinct CDR3 sequences, 40% to 55% seen once; the top ten hold roughly 25%. The sequencing input was blood. The receptors derive from a man older than 75 in good health. The CDR3 runs from the conserved cysteine through the conserved F or W. D genes are given only for firm matches. Some rows mark clone size as missing; the rest say once, few, many or name a class of expanded clone.

clone_size j_call v_call d_call cdr3_aa cdr3_nt
NA TRBJ1-4 TRBV12-3/TRBV12-4 NA CASSLRKATNEKLFF TGTGCCAGCAGTTTAAGGAAAGCAACTAATGAAAAACTGTTTTTT
NA TRBJ2-3 TRBV20-1 NA CSAPGTDTQYF TGCAGTGCGCCTGGCACAGATACGCAGTATTTT
few TRBJ2-1 TRBV6-2/TRBV6-3 TRBD2 CASTISWGGAYNEQFF TGTGCCAGCACCATTTCGTGGGGGGGAGCCTACAATGAGCAGTTCTTC
NA TRBJ2-1 TRBV24-1 NA CATSDLSTAAGYNEQFF TGTGCCACCAGTGATTTAAGCACGGCGGCCGGCTACAATGAGCAGTTCTTC
NA TRBJ1-2 TRBV2 NA CASRERGANYGYTF TGTGCCAGCAGGGAAAGGGGTGCCAACTATGGCTACACCTTC
NA TRBJ2-5 TRBV20-1 TRBD2 CSAGVSGRETQYF TGCAGTGCTGGGGTTAGCGGGAGAGAGACCCAGTACTTC
NA TRBJ2-5 TRBV20-1 TRBD1 CSAIFRQGEGTQYF TGCAGTGCCATATTCAGACAGGGGGAAGGGACCCAGTACTTC
NA TRBJ2-5 TRBV20-1 NA CSATLTLVAYQETQYF TGCAGTGCCACCCTTACCCTGGTCGCCTACCAAGAGACCCAGTACTTC
NA TRBJ2-7 TRBV7-2 NA CASSTGMRGLDEQYF TGTGCCAGCAGCACCGGGATGCGGGGTCTCGACGAGCAGTACTTC
NA TRBJ1-5 TRBV28 NA CASRIMGQPQHF TGTGCCAGCAGAATAATGGGACAGCCCCAGCATTTT
few TRBJ2-6 TRBV7-2 NA CASSLAVSGPSSGANVLTF TGTGCCAGCAGCTTAGCGGTTTCAGGCCCAAGCTCTGGGGCCAACGTCCTGACTTTC
NA TRBJ2-1 TRBV5-1 NA CASSSINEQFF TGCGCCAGCAGCTCCATCAATGAGCAGTTCTTC
NA TRBJ1-2 TRBV7-2 NA CASSRLNSGYTF TGTGCCAGCAGCCGTCTCAACTCCGGCTACACCTTC
NA TRBJ1-2 TRBV5-5 TRBD1 CASSAGQGYGYTF TGTGCCAGCAGCGCTGGACAGGGCTATGGCTACACCTTC
NA TRBJ1-2 TRBV28 NA CASSGERPLEIGYGYTF TGTGCCAGCAGTGGCGAGCGGCCATTGGAAATTGGGTATGGCTACACCTTC
NA TRBJ2-5 TRBV7-2 NA CASSLAGPSTTLYF TGTGCCAGCAGCTTAGCAGGACCTAGTACGACCCTGTACTTC
few TRBJ2-5 TRBV29-1 TRBD1 CSVAGQGETQYF TGCAGCGTTGCTGGACAGGGAGAGACCCAGTACTTC
NA TRBJ2-7 TRBV5-1 TRBD1 CASSLGQGAIYEQYF TGCGCCAGCAGCTTGGGACAGGGGGCAATCTACGAGCAGTACTTC
NA TRBJ1-4 TRBV13 NA CASSPTPGRPNEKLFF TGTGCCAGCAGCCCCACGCCAGGGCGTCCTAATGAAAAACTGTTTTTT
NA TRBJ2-5 TRBV12-5 NA CASVLGRWETQYF TGTGCTAGTGTCCTAGGCAGGTGGGAGACCCAGTACTTC
NA TRBJ2-1 TRBV20-1 NA CSANMAPGLSYNEQFF TGCAGTGCTAACATGGCCCCGGGGCTCTCCTACAATGAGCAGTTCTTC
few TRBJ2-6 TRBV28 NA CATEGGGANVLTF TGTGCCACCGAGGGCGGTGGGGCCAACGTCCTGACTTTC
NA TRBJ2-7 TRBV6-5 NA CASSYSGIPSYEQYF TGTGCCAGCAGTTACTCCGGAATCCCATCCTACGAGCAGTACTTC
few TRBJ2-5 TRBV7-2 NA CASSLRVSETQYF TGTGCCAGCAGCTTACGGGTATCGGAGACCCAGTACTTC
NA TRBJ1-1 TRBV5-5 NA CASSLNPEADTEAFF TGTGCCAGCAGCTTGAACCCGGAGGCGGACACTGAAGCTTTCTTT
few TRBJ1-6 TRBV6-6 NA CASSYPKQDNSPLHF TGTGCCAGCAGTTACCCGAAACAGGATAATTCACCCCTCCACTTT
NA TRBJ1-2 TRBV28 NA CGSQGTYGYTF TGTGGGTCGCAAGGGACATATGGCTACACCTTC
few TRBJ1-2 TRBV20-1 NA CSAPFKESLDGYTF TGCAGTGCTCCCTTCAAAGAGAGTCTCGATGGCTACACCTTC
few TRBJ2-5 TRBV7-9 TRBD1 CASSFGTGQEEQYF TGTGCCAGCAGCTTTGGGACAGGACAGGAGGAGCAGTACTTC
NA TRBJ2-7 TRBV9 NA CASSVRGQRAGYEQYF TGTGCCAGCAGCGTACGCGGCCAGCGGGCAGGCTACGAGCAGTACTTC
few TRBJ2-7 TRBV10-2 TRBD1 CASRDRVSYEQYF TGCGCCAGCCGAGACAGGGTATCCTACGAGCAGTACTTC
many TRBJ2-7 TRBV6-5 NA CASMNSGDEQYF TGTGCCAGCATGAACAGCGGAGACGAGCAGTACTTC
NA TRBJ2-1 TRBV20-1 TRBD2 CSASPGTSGNNEQFF TGCAGTGCCAGCCCCGGGACTAGCGGGAACAATGAGCAGTTCTTC
NA TRBJ2-4 TRBV20-1 TRBD1 CSARDLSGTVRAKNIQYF TGCAGTGCTAGAGATCTCTCCGGGACAGTGAGAGCCAAAAACATTCAGTACTTC
once TRBJ2-1 TRBV20-1 TRBD2 CSARTSGRLSYNEQFF TGCAGTGCCCGGACTAGCGGGAGGCTCTCCTACAATGAGCAGTTCTTC
NA TRBJ2-1 TRBV18 NA CASSPTGTSSYNEQFF TGTGCCAGCTCACCAACCGGGACCAGCTCCTACAATGAGCAGTTCTTC
NA TRBJ2-3 TRBV4-3 NA CASSQGPLVSDTQYF TGCGCCAGCAGCCAGGGCCCACTAGTTTCAGATACGCAGTATTTT
NA TRBJ2-7 TRBV6-2/TRBV6-3 NA CASSGDGSYEQYF TGTGCCAGCAGTGGGGACGGGTCCTACGAGCAGTACTTC
many TRBJ1-6 TRBV6-5 TRBD1 CASSSTGVDSPLHF TGTGCCAGCAGTTCGACAGGGGTAGATTCACCCCTCCACTTT
NA TRBJ2-5 TRBV28 TRBD2 CASTWELAASYYEQQYF TGTGCCAGCACCTGGGAACTAGCGGCCTCCTACTACGAGCAGCAGTACTTC
few TRBJ2-3 TRBV7-2 TRBD2 CASKGLAQSTDTQYF TGTGCCAGCAAGGGACTAGCACAAAGCACAGATACGCAGTATTTT
NA TRBJ2-1 TRBV6-2/TRBV6-3 NA CASSYGGYDNEQFF TGTGCCAGCAGCTACGGAGGGTACGACAATGAGCAGTTCTTC
NA TRBJ2-7 TRBV6-1 TRBD1 CASTTSLPKGADHEQYF TGTGCCAGCACGACCTCGTTACCGAAGGGGGCCGACCACGAGCAGTATTTC
few TRBJ2-5 TRBV9 TRBD2 CASSVLAGYLETQYF TGTGCCAGCAGCGTTCTAGCGGGGTATCTGGAGACCCAGTACTTC
many TRBJ2-5 TRBV7-9 NA CASSHNPPETQYF TGTGCCAGCAGCCACAACCCACCCGAGACCCAGTACTTC
NA TRBJ2-1 TRBV20-1 TRBD2 CSARDLRTSGGANEQFF TGCAGTGCTAGAGATCTCAGGACTAGCGGGGGGGCAAATGAGCAGTTCTTC
few TRBJ2-1 TRBV28 TRBD2 CASSTLTGTSAYNEQFF TGTGCCAGCAGTACCCTAACCGGGACTAGCGCCTACAATGAGCAGTTCTTC